These 22 T cell receptor beta chains share one sample of origin, sequenced in a study of blood T cell repertoires in COVID-19. Sequencing was performed with immunoSEQ multiplex PCR; in TCRdb, only in-frame clones are kept and a portion is missing. The sample yields 300,000 to 400,000 clones, roughly 86% seen once. Sequenced material: peripheral blood. The receptors were sampled from a woman aged 45-59 years who had recovered from COVID-19.

The gene calls are TRBV7-9 and TRBJ1-2, with a weak D call TRBD1 (6 bases). The CDR3 sequence is 14 residues long. V lost 6 bases to trimming and J lost 6 bases, with 17 bases between them. Germline CDR1 and CDR2: SEHNR and FQNEAQ (reference sequence). The CDR3 DNA follows: TGTGCCAGCAGGGATGAAACAGGGTTCGATGGCTACACCTTC. Translated: CASRDETGFDGYTF.

The rearrangement joins TRBV5-1 to TRBJ2-2; D is possibly TRBD1 (5 bases). V shed 5 bases and J shed 0 bases, with 8 bases lying between them. The CDR3 covers 14 residues. Germline-derived CDR1 and CDR2 are SGHRS and YFSETQ. CDR3 amino acids: CASRVTANTGELFF. Written as DNA, the CDR3 is TGCGCCAGCAGGGTGACAGCGAACACCGGGGAGCTGTTTTTT.

This rearrangement joins TRBV6-6 to TRBJ1-1, with D perhaps matching TRBD1 (6 bases). The V gene's germline CDR1 is MNHNY and CDR2 SVGAGI (reference sequence). V was shortened by 2 bases and J by 1 base, with 14 bases between the two germline ends. CDR3 length: 16 amino acids. The CDR3, as DNA: TGTGCCAGCAGTTACAGTTACAGGGATTCGAACACTGAAGCTTTCTTT. This gives the protein CASSYSYRDSNTEAFF.

CDR3 in DNA: TGTGCCAGCAGCTTAGATTGGGCTACGATAAATTCACCCCTCCACTTT. It encodes CASSLDWATINSPLHF. V gene TRBV11-2 combines with J gene TRBJ1-6; no reliable D call. The CDR3 consists of 16 residues. Germline values: CDR1 SGHAT, CDR2 FQNNGV. V was cut by 0 bases and J by 7 bases, with 13 bases left in between.

The rearrangement links TRBV28 to TRBJ1-1; the match to TRBD1 covers 9 bases. The CDR3 consists of 17 residues. Germline V CDR1 and CDR2: MDHEN, SYDVKM. V dropped 6 bases and J dropped 10; count of bases not matched to a gene: 21. CDR3 nucleotides: TGTGCCAGCAGCATCTTGGGACAGGGAGTAGTGCGGTTGCGAGCTTTCTTT. Amino acids: CASSILGQGVVRLRAFF.

The rearrangement joins TRBV6-2 or TRBV6-3 to TRBJ2-2; 7 nucleotides line up with TRBD1. J lost 7 bases, V lost 2 bases, and 10 bases had no gene match. Germline V gene sequence: CDR1 MNHEY, CDR2 SVGEGT. This CDR3 has 16 residues. The CDR3: CASSYLGGRVGGELFF. CDR3 DNA sequence: TGTGCCAGCAGTTACCTAGGGGGCAGAGTCGGCGGGGAGCTGTTTTTT.

This clone came up a few times. V is TRBV9 and J is TRBJ2-1; 9 bases agree with TRBD2. This CDR3 spans 15 amino acids. Germline loops: CDR1 SGDLS, CDR2 YYNGEE. V lost 3 bases to trimming and J lost 1 base; unmatched junction nucleotides: 2. The CDR3 bases are TGTGCCAGCAGCGAGCGGGGGGAGTCCTACAATGAGCAGTTCTTC. Amino acids: CASSERGESYNEQFF.

The J gene is TRBJ2-2, the V gene TRBV9; the match to TRBD1 covers 8 bases. V dropped 0 bases and J dropped 7; count of bases not matched to a gene: 11. Germline lookup yields CDR1 SGDLS and CDR2 YYNGEE. The CDR3 has 17 amino acids. The CDR3: CASSVDSQGARYGELFF. The CDR3, as DNA: TGTGCCAGCAGCGTAGATTCGCAGGGGGCTCGTTACGGGGAGCTGTTTTTT. Full variable domain (outside the CDR3, taken from reference TRBV9 and TRBJ2-2): DSGVTQTPKHLITATGQRVTLRCSPRSGDLSVYWYQQSLDQGLQFLIQYYNGEERAKGNILERFSAQQFPDLHSELNLSSLELGDSALYFCASSVDSQGARYGELFFGEGSRLTVL.

This rearrangement joins TRBV19 to TRBJ2-3; 8 bases align to TRBD2. This CDR3 has 15 amino acids. The germline gives CDR1 LNHDA, CDR2 SQIVND (reference sequence). Trimming removed 7 bases from V and 2 bases from J; junction bases left unmatched: 8. The CDR3 nucleotides read TGTGCCAGTAAAAGGGCTAGCGGGTACACAGATACGCAGTATTTT. Residues: CASKRASGYTDTQYF.

The chain carries TRBV30 and TRBJ2-6, with a weak D call TRBD1 (6 bases). This CDR3 is 15 amino acids long. Trimming pared 0 bases from V and 1 base from J, leaving 7 bases between. Germline V CDR1 and CDR2: GTSNPN, SVGIG (reference sequence). Here the CDR3 reads CAWSVGQSGANVLTF. DNA of the CDR3: TGTGCCTGGAGTGTTGGACAGTCTGGGGCCAACGTCCTGACTTTC.

This clone was observed a handful of times. The chain uses TRBV7-9 and TRBJ2-3; 13 bases are shared with TRBD2. The junction had 3 bases not matched to a gene; V was cut back by 5 bases and J by 4 bases. Germline CDR1 SEHNR, CDR2 FQNEAQ (reference sequence). The CDR3 sequence is 15 residues long. The DNA of the CDR3 is TGTGCCAGCAGCCGGACTAGCGGGGGCGCAGATACGCAGTATTTT. Its protein product is CASSRTSGGADTQYF.

The J gene is TRBJ2-7, the V gene TRBV18; TRBD2 might be the D (6 bases). This CDR3 has 14 amino acids. V lost 3 bases to trimming and J lost 7 bases, with 16 bases between them. Germline lookup yields CDR1 KGHSH and CDR2 LQKENI. The CDR3 region is CASSPSEGAWEQYF. CDR3 nucleotide sequence: TGTGCCAGCTCACCGTCGGAGGGCGCCTGGGAGCAGTACTTC.

The chain links TRBV9 to TRBJ2-7, with D possibly matching TRBD2 (7 bases). V lost 3 bases and J lost 1, with 11 bases in between. CDR3 length: 14 amino acids. Germline CDR1 is SGDLS and CDR2 is YYNGEE. DNA of the CDR3: TGTGCCAGCAGCGGCGGGGGCCCATCCTACGAGCAGTACTTC. It specifies CASSGGGPSYEQYF.

The chain joins TRBV11-2 to TRBJ2-5; D is perhaps TRBD1 (6 bases). V was trimmed by 2 bases and J by 7 bases, leaving 17 bases between them. Germline values: CDR1 SGHAT, CDR2 FQNNGV. The CDR3 extends over 15 amino acids. The DNA of the CDR3 is TGTGCCAGCAGCTTACTGAGGGGGACCCCCGGGACCCAGTACTTC. Its translation: CASSLLRGTPGTQYF. The full variable domain, completed using reference TRBV11-2 and TRBJ2-5, is EAGVAQSPRYKIIEKRQSVAFWCNPISGHATLYWYQQILGQGPKLLIQFQNNGVVDDSQLPKDRFSAERLKGVDSTLKIQPAKLEDSAVYLCASSLLRGTPGTQYFGPGTRLLVL.

The V gene is TRBV6-5, the J gene TRBJ1-1; D gene uncertain. The germline gives CDR1 MNHEY, CDR2 SVGAGI. Trimming cost V 7 bases and J 1 base, with 13 bases left between them. The CDR3 loop spans 14 amino acids. CDR3 region: CASKLDNSNTEAFF. The CDR3, as DNA: TGTGCCAGCAAACTCGACAACTCGAACACTGAAGCTTTCTTT.

The rearrangement uses TRBV4-1 and TRBJ2-1; no clear D gene. V was shortened by 1 base and J by 0 bases, with 7 bases between the two germline ends. This CDR3 region has 15 residues. Germline assignment: CDR1 MGHRA and CDR2 YSYEKL. CDR3 bases: TGCGCCAGCAGCCAAGGAGGCAACTCCTACAATGAGCAGTTCTTC. Translating it yields CASSQGGNSYNEQFF.

This chain connects TRBV7-3 to TRBJ2-1; D perhaps matches TRBD2 (6 bases). This CDR3 contains 15 residues. Per the germline V gene, CDR1 is SGHTA and CDR2 is FQGTGA. The V gene lost 3 bases and the J gene lost 7 bases, with 16 bases spanning the gap. CDR3 sequence (DNA): TGTGCCAGCAGCTTGGCTAGCGAAACGAGGAATGAGCAGTTCTTC. Its translation: CASSLASETRNEQFF.

The V call is TRBV24-1, the J call TRBJ2-1; a possible D gene is TRBD1 (6 bases). The CDR3 sequence is 15 residues long. With 4 bases removed from V and 5 bases from J, the gap between germline ends came to 14 bases. CDR1 is KGHDR, CDR2 SFDVKD, per germline. The CDR3 coding sequence is TGTGCCACCAGTGAATCAACAGGGTTGAACAATGAGCAGTTCTTC. It codes for CATSESTGLNNEQFF.

This chain links TRBV6-2 or TRBV6-3 with TRBJ1-1; no firm D call. The germline V gene encodes CDR1 MNHEY and CDR2 SVGEGT. The CDR3 consists of 16 residues. The V end was cut by 3 bases, the J end by 3 bases, with 17 bases between. CDR3 in amino acids: CASSYNPLPSDTEAFF. For the CDR3, the DNA is TGTGCCAGCAGTTATAATCCCCTACCCAGCGACACTGAAGCTTTCTTT.

The chain employs TRBV5-6 and TRBJ1-5; the D gene is possibly TRBD1 (6 bases). Germline assignment: CDR1 SGHDT and CDR2 YYEEEE. The CDR3 extends over 14 amino acids. Trimming stripped 3 bases from V and 3 bases from J, with 10 bases between. CDR3 protein: CASSWNRDNQPQHF. The DNA for the CDR3 is TGTGCCAGCAGCTGGAACAGGGACAATCAGCCCCAGCATTTT.

The genes are TRBV28 and TRBJ1-2; tentatively, D is TRBD1 (6 bases). Germline V lookup: CDR1 MDHEN, CDR2 SYDVKM. V was clipped by 6 bases and J by 2 bases, with 16 bases between them. The CDR3 has 15 amino acids. The chain's CDR3 is CASSRTPTGNYGYTF. The DNA of the CDR3 is TGTGCCAGCAGCCGGACACCAACAGGGAACTATGGCTACACCTTC.

The chain has TRBV19 and TRBJ1-5, with 9 bases that match TRBD1. V was clipped by 4 bases and J by 5 bases; unmatched bases: 6. The CDR3 runs to 15 residues. Germline values: CDR1 LNHDA, CDR2 SQIVND (reference sequence). The CDR3 reads CASSTRGQGYQPQHF. In DNA form, the CDR3 reads TGTGCCAGTAGTACGCGGGGACAGGGATATCAGCCCCAGCATTTT.